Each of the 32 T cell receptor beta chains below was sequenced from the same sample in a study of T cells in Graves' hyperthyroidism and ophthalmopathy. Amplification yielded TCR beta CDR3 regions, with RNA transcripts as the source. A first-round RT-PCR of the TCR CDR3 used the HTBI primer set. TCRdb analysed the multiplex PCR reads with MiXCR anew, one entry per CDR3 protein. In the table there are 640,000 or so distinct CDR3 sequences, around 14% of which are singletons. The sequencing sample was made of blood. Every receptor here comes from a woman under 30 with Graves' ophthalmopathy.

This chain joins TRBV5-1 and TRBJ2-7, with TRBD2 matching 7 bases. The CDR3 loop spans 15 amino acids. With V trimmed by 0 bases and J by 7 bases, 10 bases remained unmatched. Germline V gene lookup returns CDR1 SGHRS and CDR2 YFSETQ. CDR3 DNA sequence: TGCGCCAGCAGCTTGGGGGACTACCCCACGGGGGAGCAGTACTTC. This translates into CASSLGDYPTGEQYF.

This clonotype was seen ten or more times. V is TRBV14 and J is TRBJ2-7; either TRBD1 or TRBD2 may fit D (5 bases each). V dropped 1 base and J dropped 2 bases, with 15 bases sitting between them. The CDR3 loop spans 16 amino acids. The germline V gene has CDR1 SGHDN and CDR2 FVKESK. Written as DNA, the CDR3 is TGTGCCAGCAGCCAAGGAGGGGTCAAGTTCGCCTACGAGCAGTACTTC. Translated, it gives CASSQGGVKFAYEQYF. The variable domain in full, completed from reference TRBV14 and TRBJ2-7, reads EAGVTQFPSHSVIEKGQTVTLRCDPISGHDNLYWYRRVMGKEIKFLLHFVKESKQDESGMPNNRFLAERTGGTYSTLKVQPAELEDSGVYFCASSQGGVKFAYEQYFGPGTRLTVT.

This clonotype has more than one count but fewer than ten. In nucleotides, the CDR3 is TGTGCCAGCTCACTTGGGACTAGCGGGACGCAGTATTTT. Protein: CASSLGTSGTQYF. The chain is built from TRBV18 and TRBJ2-3; TRBD2 matches 12 bases. The V gene's germline CDR1 is KGHSH and CDR2 LQKENI. The CDR3 totals 13 residues. The V segment lost 4 bases and the J segment 9 bases; nucleotides outside the gene matches: 2.

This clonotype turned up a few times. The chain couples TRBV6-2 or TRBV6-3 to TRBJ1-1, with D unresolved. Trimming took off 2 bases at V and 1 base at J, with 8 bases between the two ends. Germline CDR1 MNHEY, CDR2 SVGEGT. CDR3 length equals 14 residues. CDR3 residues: CASSYLQSNTEAFF. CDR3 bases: TGTGCCAGCAGTTACCTACAGTCGAACACTGAAGCTTTCTTT.

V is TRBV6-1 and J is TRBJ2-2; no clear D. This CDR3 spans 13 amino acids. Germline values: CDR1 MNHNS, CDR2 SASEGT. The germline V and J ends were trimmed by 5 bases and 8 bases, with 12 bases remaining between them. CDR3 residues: CASSPLNGGELFF. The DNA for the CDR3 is TGTGCCAGCAGTCCCCTAAATGGAGGGGAGCTGTTTTTT.

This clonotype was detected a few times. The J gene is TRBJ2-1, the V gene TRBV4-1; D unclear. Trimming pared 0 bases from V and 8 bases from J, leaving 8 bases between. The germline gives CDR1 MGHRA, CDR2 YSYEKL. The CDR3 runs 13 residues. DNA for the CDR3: TGCGCCAGCAGCCAAGATATAGGGCATGAGCAGTTCTTC. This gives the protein CASSQDIGHEQFF.

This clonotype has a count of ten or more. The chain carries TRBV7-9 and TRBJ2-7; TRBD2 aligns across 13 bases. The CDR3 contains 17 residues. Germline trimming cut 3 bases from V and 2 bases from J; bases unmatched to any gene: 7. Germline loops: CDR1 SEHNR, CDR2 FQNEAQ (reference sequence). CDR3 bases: TGTGCCAGCAGCTTGACATCACTAGCGGGAGGGCCCTACGAGCAGTACTTC. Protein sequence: CASSLTSLAGGPYEQYF.

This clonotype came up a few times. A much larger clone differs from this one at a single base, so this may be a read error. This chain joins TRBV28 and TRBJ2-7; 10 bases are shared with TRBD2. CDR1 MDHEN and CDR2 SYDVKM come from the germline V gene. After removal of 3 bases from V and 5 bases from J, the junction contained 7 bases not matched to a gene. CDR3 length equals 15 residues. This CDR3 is CASSLERGGPHEQYF. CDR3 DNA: TGTGCCAGCAGTTTGGAGCGGGGGGGCCCGCACGAGCAGTACTTC.

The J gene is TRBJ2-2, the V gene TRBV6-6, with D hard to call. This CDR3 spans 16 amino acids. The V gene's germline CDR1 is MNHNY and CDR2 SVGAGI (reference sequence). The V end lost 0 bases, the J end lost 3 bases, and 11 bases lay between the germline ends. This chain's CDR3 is CASSYSRTHDTGELFF. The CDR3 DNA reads TGTGCCAGCAGTTACTCCCGGACGCATGACACCGGGGAGCTGTTTTTT.

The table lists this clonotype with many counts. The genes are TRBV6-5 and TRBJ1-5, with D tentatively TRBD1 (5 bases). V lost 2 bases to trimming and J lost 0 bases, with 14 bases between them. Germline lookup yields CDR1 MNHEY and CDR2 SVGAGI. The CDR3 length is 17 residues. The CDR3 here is CASSYQPGPFSNQPQHF. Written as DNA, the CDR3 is TGTGCCAGCAGTTACCAACCGGGACCCTTTAGCAATCAGCCCCAGCATTTT.

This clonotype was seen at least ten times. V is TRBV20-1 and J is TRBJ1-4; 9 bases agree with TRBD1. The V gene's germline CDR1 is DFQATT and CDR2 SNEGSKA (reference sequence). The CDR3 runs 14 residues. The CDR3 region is CGTPLQGAIEKLFF. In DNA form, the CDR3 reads TGCGGCACCCCTTTACAGGGGGCAATTGAAAAACTGTTTTTT.

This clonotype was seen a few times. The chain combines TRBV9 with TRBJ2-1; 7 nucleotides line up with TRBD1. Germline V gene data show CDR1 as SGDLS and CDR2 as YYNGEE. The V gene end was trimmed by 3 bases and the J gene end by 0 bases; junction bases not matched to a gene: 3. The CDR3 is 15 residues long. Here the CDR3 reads CASSGGQVSYNEQFF. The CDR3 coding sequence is TGTGCCAGCAGCGGAGGACAGGTCTCCTACAATGAGCAGTTCTTC.

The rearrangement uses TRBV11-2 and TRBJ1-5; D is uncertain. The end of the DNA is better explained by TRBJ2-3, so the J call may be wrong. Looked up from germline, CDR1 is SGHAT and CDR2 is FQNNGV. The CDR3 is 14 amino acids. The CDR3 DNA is TGTGCCAGCAGCTTAGATCGCAGCCAGCAGGCCCAGTATTTT. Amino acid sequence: CASSLDRSQQAQYF.

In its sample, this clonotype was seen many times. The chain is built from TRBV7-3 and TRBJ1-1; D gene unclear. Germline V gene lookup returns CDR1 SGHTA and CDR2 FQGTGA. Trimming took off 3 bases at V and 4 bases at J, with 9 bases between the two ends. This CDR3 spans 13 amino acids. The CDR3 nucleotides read TGTGCCAGCAGCTTGAATATGGTCACTGAAGCTTTCTTT. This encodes CASSLNMVTEAFF.

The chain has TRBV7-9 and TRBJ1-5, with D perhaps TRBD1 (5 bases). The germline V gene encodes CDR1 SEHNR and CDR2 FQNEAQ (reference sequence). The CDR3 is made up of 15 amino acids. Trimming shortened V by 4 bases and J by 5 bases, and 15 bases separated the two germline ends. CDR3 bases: TGTGCCAGCAGCTATAGGGGCCCACCAGATCAGCCCCAGCATTTT. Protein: CASSYRGPPDQPQHF.

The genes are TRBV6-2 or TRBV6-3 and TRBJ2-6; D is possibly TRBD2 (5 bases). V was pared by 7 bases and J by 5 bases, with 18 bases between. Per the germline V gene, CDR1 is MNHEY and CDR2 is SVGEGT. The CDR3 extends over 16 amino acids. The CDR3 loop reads CASTNSYLAWANVLTF. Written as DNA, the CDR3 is TGTGCCAGCACCAACTCCTATCTAGCCTGGGCCAACGTCCTGACTTTC.

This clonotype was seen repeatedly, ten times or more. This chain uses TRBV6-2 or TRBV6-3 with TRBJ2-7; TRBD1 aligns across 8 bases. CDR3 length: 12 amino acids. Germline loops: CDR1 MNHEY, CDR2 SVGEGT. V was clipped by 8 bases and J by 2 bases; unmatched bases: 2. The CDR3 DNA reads TGTGCCAGCTCGGGACAGGCCTACGAGCAGTACTTC. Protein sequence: CASSGQAYEQYF.

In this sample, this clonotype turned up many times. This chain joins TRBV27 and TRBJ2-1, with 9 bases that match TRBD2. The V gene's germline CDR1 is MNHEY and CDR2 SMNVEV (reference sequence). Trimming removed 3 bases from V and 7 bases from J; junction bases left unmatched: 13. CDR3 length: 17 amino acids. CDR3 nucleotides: TGTGCCAGCAGTTTCGGGGTCGGAGCGGGAGGTAGGAATGAGCAGTTCTTC. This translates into CASSFGVGAGGRNEQFF.

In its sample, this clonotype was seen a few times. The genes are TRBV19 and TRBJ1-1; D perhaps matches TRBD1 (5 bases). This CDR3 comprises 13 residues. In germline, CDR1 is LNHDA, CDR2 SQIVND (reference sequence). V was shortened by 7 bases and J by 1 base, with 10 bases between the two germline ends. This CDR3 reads CASMRQTNTEAFF. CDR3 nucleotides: TGTGCCAGTATGCGACAGACGAACACTGAAGCTTTCTTT.

DNA for the CDR3: TGTGCCAGCAGTATATTCCAAGAGACCCAGTACTTC. Translation gives CASSIFQETQYF. The chain uses TRBV12-3 or TRBV12-4 and TRBJ2-5, with no clear D. The CDR3 runs 12 residues. The ends were cut back, 5 bases at V and 1 base at J, with 5 bases in the middle.

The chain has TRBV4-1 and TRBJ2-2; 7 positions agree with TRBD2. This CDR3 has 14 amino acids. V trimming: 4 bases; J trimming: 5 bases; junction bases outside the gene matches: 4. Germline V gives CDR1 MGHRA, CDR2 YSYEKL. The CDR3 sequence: CASSRGSGTGELFF. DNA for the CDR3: TGCGCCAGCAGCCGCGGGAGTGGGACCGGGGAGCTGTTTTTT.

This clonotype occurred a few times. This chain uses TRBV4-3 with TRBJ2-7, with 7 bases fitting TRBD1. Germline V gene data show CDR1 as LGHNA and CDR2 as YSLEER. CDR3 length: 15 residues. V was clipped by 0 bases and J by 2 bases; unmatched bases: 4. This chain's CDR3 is CASSQEGQPTYEQYF. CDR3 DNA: TGCGCCAGCAGCCAAGAGGGACAGCCGACCTACGAGCAGTACTTC.

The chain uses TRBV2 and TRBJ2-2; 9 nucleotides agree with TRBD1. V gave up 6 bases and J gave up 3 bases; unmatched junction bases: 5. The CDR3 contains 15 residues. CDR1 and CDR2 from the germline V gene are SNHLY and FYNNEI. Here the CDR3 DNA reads TGTGCCAGCAGACGGGACAGGGCGGACACCGGGGAGCTGTTTTTT. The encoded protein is CASRRDRADTGELFF.

The CDR3 spells CASSLSSGGNQPQHF. CDR3 nucleotide sequence: TGTGCCAGCAGTTTATCGAGTGGGGGCAATCAGCCCCAGCATTTT. The chain employs TRBV27 and TRBJ1-5; D gene ambiguous. The V end lost 0 bases, the J end lost 2 bases, and 8 bases lay between the germline ends. Per germline, CDR1 MNHEY and CDR2 SMNVEV (reference sequence). The CDR3 runs 15 residues.

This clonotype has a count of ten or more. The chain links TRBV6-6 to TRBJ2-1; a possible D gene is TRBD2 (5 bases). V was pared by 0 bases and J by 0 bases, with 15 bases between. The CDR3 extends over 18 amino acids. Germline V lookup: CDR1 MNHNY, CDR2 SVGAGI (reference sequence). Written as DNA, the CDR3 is TGTGCCAGCAGTTACTCGGCTAGCCCAGCTCGCTCCTACAATGAGCAGTTCTTC. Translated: CASSYSASPARSYNEQFF.

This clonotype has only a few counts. CDR3 in DNA: TGTGCCAGCAGTCGGGACCCAGGGCTGTCACCCCTCCACTTT. Translation gives CASSRDPGLSPLHF. This chain links TRBV12-3 or TRBV12-4 with TRBJ1-6; D perhaps matches TRBD1 (5 bases). CDR3 size: 14 residues. V was trimmed by 5 bases and J by 10 bases, leaving 15 bases between them.

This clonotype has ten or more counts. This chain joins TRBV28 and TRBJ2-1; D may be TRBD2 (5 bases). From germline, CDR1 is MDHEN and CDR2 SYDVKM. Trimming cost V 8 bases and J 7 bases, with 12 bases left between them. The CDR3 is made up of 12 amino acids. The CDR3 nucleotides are TGTGCCAGCTCCGGGATCCCTAATGAGCAGTTCTTC. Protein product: CASSGIPNEQFF.

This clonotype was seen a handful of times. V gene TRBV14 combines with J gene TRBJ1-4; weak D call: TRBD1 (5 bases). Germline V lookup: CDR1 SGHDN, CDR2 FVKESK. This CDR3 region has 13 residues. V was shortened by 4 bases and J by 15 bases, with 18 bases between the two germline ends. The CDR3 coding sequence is TGTGCCAGCAGCCTACTCGGGGCACGCGCTGTGTTTTTT. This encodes CASSLLGARAVFF.

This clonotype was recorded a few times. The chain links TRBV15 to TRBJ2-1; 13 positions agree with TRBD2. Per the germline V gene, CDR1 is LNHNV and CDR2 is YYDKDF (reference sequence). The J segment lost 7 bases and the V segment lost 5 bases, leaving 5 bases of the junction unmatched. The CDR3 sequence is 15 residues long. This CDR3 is CATSLGTSGKNEQFF. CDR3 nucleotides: TGTGCCACCAGCTTAGGGACTAGCGGGAAGAATGAGCAGTTCTTC.

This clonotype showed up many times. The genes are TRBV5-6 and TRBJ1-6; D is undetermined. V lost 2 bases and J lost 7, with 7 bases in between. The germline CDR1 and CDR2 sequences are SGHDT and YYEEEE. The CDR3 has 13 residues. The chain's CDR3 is CASSLTKNSPLHF. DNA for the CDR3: TGTGCCAGCAGCTTAACGAAGAATTCACCCCTCCACTTT.

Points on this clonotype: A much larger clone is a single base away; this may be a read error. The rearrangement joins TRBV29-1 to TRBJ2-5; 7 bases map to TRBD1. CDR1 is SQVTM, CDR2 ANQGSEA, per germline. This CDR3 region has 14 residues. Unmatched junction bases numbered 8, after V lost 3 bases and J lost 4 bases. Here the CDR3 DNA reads TGCAGCGTTGAGCCCAGACAGGGACCAGAGACCCAGTACTTC. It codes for CSVEPRQGPETQYF. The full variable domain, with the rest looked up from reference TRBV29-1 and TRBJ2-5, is SAVISQKPSRDICQRGTSLTIQCQVDSQVTMMFWYRQQPGQSLTLIATANQGSEATYESGFVIDKFPISRPNLTFSTLTVSNMSPEDSSIYLCSVEPRQGPETQYFGPGTRLLVL.

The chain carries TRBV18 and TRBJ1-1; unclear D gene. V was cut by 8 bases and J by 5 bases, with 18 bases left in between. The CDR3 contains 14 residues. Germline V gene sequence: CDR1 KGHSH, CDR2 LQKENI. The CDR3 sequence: CASSQVEGRTEAFF. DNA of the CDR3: TGTGCCAGCAGCCAAGTTGAGGGCCGGACTGAAGCTTTCTTT.